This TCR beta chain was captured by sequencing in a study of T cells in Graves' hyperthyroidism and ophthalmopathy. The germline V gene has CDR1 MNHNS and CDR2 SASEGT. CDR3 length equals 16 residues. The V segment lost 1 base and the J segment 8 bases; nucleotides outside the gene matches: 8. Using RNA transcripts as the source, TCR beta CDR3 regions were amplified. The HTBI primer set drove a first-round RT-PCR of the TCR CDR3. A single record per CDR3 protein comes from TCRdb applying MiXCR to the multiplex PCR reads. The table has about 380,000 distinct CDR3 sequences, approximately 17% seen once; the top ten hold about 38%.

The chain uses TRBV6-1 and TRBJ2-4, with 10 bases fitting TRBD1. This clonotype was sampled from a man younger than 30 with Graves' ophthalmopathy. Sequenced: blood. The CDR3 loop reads CASSEDDRGRRDIQYF. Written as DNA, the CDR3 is TGTGCCAGCAGTGAAGATGACAGGGGGCGGCGAGACATTCAGTACTTC.